This T cell receptor beta chain was sequenced in a study of shared clonotypes between healthy human individuals. After removal of 5 bases from V and 7 bases from J, the junction contained 3 bases not matched to a gene. The germline V gene has CDR1 MNHEY and CDR2 SVGAGI. The CDR3 contains 13 residues. Assay: immunoSEQ multiplex PCR; the TCRdb copy retains only in-frame clones and omits some. The sample comprises about 2.4 million clones, roughly 93% of which are singletons, and 0.36% rests with the top ten. Sequenced material: naive CD4+ T cells from PBMCs. Subset here: CD45RA+ positively selected. This rearrangement joins TRBV6-5 to TRBJ1-4; 8 bases line up with TRBD1. This receptor was obtained from a man younger than 35 in good health. Some clones in this sample may be carry-over from other donors' samples. The CDR3 region is CASSARGREKLFF. DNA for the CDR3: TGTGCCAGCAGTGCCAGGGGGCGTGAAAAACTGTTTTTT.